These T cell receptor beta chains were read from a single sample in a study of response to subunit inactivated influenza vaccine. A single record per CDR3 protein comes from TCRdb applying MiXCR to the RT-PCR reads. The sample records about 240,000 distinct CDR3 sequences, more than 9% being singletons. Sequenced here: non-naive T cells sorted from PBMCs, sampled approximately 15 days before vaccination. The receptors shown here come from a man aged 50-60 years who received an inactivated influenza vaccine. The CDR3 runs from the conserved cysteine through the conserved F or W. Each record gives: CDR3 DNA, CDR3 protein, V gene, J gene, D gene, clone size. A D gene is named only where the DNA matches it firmly. For some rows the clone size is stated as once, few or many, or as a class when expanded; others skip it.

TGTGCCAGCAGTGCAACAGGGGGTTCCACTGAAGCTTTCTTT	CASSATGGSTEAFF	TRBV28	TRBJ1-1	TRBD1	many
TGCGCCAGCAGCTTGGTAGCTAGCGGGGAAAACGAGCAGTACTTC	CASSLVASGENEQYF	TRBV5-1	TRBJ2-7	TRBD2	NA
TGTGCCAGCAGCTTGACAGTCTCTAACTATGGCTACACCTTC	CASSLTVSNYGYTF	TRBV7-2	TRBJ1-2	NA	NA
TGTGCCAGCAGCTCCCTACAGGGGAGGGGTACGCAGTATTTT	CASSSLQGRGTQYF	TRBV11-2	TRBJ2-3	NA	NA
TGCGCCAGCAGCCACCACAGCTACTATGGCTACACCTTC	CASSHHSYYGYTF	TRBV4-1	TRBJ1-2	NA	NA
TGTGCCAGCACCGTAGGAGGGATCTACAATGAGCAGTTCTTC	CASTVGGIYNEQFF	TRBV6-1	TRBJ2-1	NA	NA
TGTGCCAGCAGCTCCGAGGGACAGGGGGAGACCCAGTACTTC	CASSSEGQGETQYF	TRBV7-9	TRBJ2-5	TRBD1	many
TGCGCCAGCAGCTGGGACGGTCGGACGCAGTTCTTC	CASSWDGRTQFF	TRBV5-1	TRBJ2-1	NA	NA
TGCGCCAGCAGCTTGGTTGGACACGGAGAGACCCAGTACTTC	CASSLVGHGETQYF	TRBV5-1	TRBJ2-5	NA	many
TGTGCCAGCAGCCGACGGGACGGGGGAAACGAGCAGTACTTC	CASSRRDGGNEQYF	TRBV13	TRBJ2-7	NA	few
TGCGCCAGCAATCCGTCGGGGAGCAACACTGAAGCTTTCTTT	CASNPSGSNTEAFF	TRBV5-1	TRBJ1-1	NA	few
TGTGCCAGCAGCTTAGAAGGCAGAAACTACGAGCAGTACTTC	CASSLEGRNYEQYF	TRBV7-8	TRBJ2-7	NA	NA
TGTGCCAGCAGCCGTTTTCAAGGACAGGGGAACACTGAAGCTTTCTTT	CASSRFQGQGNTEAFF	TRBV7-2	TRBJ1-1	TRBD1	few
TGCGCCAGCAGACCGGCACACACAGATACGCAGTATTTT	CASRPAHTDTQYF	TRBV5-1	TRBJ2-3	NA	few
TGTGCCAGCAGCCCGCTCACTAGCGGAGGGGGGACCCAGTACTTC	CASSPLTSGGGTQYF	TRBV7-6	TRBJ2-5	TRBD2	NA
TGTGCCAGCAGTTGGAAAGGGCGGGGGGAGACCCAGTACTTC	CASSWKGRGETQYF	TRBV12-3/TRBV12-4	TRBJ2-5	TRBD2	many
TGTGCCAGTCATCCAGGGGCACGTAGCAGCGAGCAGTACTTC	CASHPGARSSEQYF	TRBV6-2/TRBV6-3	TRBJ2-7	NA	NA
TGTGCCACTTCACTACAGGCCAACACTGAAGCTTTCTTT	CATSLQANTEAFF	TRBV10-3	TRBJ1-1	NA	NA
TGTGCCAGCAGCCTCACCGGGACCCCCGGGGAGACCCAGTACTTC	CASSLTGTPGETQYF	TRBV6-2/TRBV6-3	TRBJ2-5	NA	many
TGTGCCAGCAGCTTAGGGATTCTAGCGGGAGTGAGTGAGCAGTTCTTC	CASSLGILAGVSEQFF	TRBV7-9	TRBJ2-1	TRBD2	few
TGTGCCTCTTCCGCCACAGGGGGTGGAAGTACCCAGTACTTC	CASSATGGGSTQYF	TRBV10-3	TRBJ2-5	TRBD1	NA
TGTGCCAGCAGCCCGGGACAGAGATACGAGCAGTACTTC	CASSPGQRYEQYF	TRBV7-8	TRBJ2-7	TRBD1	NA
TGTGCCAGCAGCTTGGGAACACTTCAAAATACGCAGTATTTT	CASSLGTLQNTQYF	TRBV5-6	TRBJ2-3	NA	NA
TGTGCCAGCAGCCCCCGGGGGCGGGGGTTGGGTCTCTCCTACAATGAGCAGTTCTTC	CASSPRGRGLGLSYNEQFF	TRBV4-2	TRBJ2-1	NA	few
TGTGCCAGCTCACCAGACCCGGGGAGCAACTATGGCTACACCTTC	CASSPDPGSNYGYTF	TRBV18	TRBJ1-2	NA	few
TGTGCCAGCTGGGGGGGTTTCGAGCAGTACTTC	CASWGGFEQYF	TRBV2	TRBJ2-7	TRBD2	many
TGTGCCAGCAGCCTGACCGGGTTCACAGATACGCAGTATTTT	CASSLTGFTDTQYF	TRBV7-9	TRBJ2-3	NA	many
TGCGCCAGCAGTCCCGGAGGGGGACGCACAGATACGCAGTATTTT	CASSPGGGRTDTQYF	TRBV4-1	TRBJ2-3	NA	many
TGTGCCGCAAAATTCCGGCGGGGTACGAACACTGAAGCTTTCTTT	CAAKFRRGTNTEAFF	TRBV28	TRBJ1-1	NA	NA
TGTGCCATCAGTGAGTTATTACAGAACACCGGGGAGCTGTTTTTT	CAISELLQNTGELFF	TRBV10-3	TRBJ2-2	NA	NA
TGCAGTGCCAGGGCCCAGGGCTCCCAGTCCGAGCAGTACTTC	CSARAQGSQSEQYF	TRBV20-1	TRBJ2-7	NA	few
TGTGCCATCAGTGAGCCGACTAGCGGGACTCATTACAATGAGCAGTTCTTC	CAISEPTSGTHYNEQFF	TRBV10-3	TRBJ2-1	TRBD2	NA
TGTGCCAGCAGCAGGGACCCTGCCTACAATGAGCAGTTCTTC	CASSRDPAYNEQFF	TRBV28	TRBJ2-1	NA	NA
TGTGCCAGCAGCTTATCCCCCGCAGGGGATATTCCTAACTTC	CASSLSPAGDIPNF	TRBV7-2	TRBJ1-2	NA	NA
TGCGCCAGCAGCCCGTCGACTAGCGGGCACCGCACAGATACGCAGTATTTT	CASSPSTSGHRTDTQYF	TRBV5-1	TRBJ2-3	TRBD2	few
TGTGCCAGCAGCTTAAGGTTGGAACCTAGCCCCACAGATACGCAGTATTTT	CASSLRLEPSPTDTQYF	TRBV11-2	TRBJ2-3	NA	NA
TGTGCCAGCAGCCAAGCCGCCAGGAGCGGCCCTGGGGATACGCAGTATTTT	CASSQAARSGPGDTQYF	TRBV14	TRBJ2-3	NA	NA
TGTGCCAGCAGCCAAGATCATGAGGGCGACTCACCCCTCCACTTT	CASSQDHEGDSPLHF	TRBV4-2	TRBJ1-6	NA	many
TGTGCCAGCAGCTTTCCGGGAGCCCAAGAGACCCAGTACTTC	CASSFPGAQETQYF	TRBV7-2	TRBJ2-5	NA	many
TGCGCCAGCAGCTTCAGCGGGAGGAACACAGATACGCAGTATTTT	CASSFSGRNTDTQYF	TRBV5-1	TRBJ2-3	TRBD2	few
TGTGCCAGCAGTTTCCAGCGGGATGAGTTCTTC	CASSFQRDEFF	TRBV6-2/TRBV6-3	TRBJ2-1	TRBD2	NA
TGTGCCAGCAGTTACGAGGCAGGGATCAAAGAGACCCAGTACTTC	CASSYEAGIKETQYF	TRBV6-2/TRBV6-3	TRBJ2-5	NA	many
TGTGCCAGCAGTTATTCTCGAGAGACCCAGTACTTC	CASSYSRETQYF	TRBV6-2/TRBV6-3	TRBJ2-5	NA	NA
TGTGCCAGCAGCCGGCTCAGCGGGGCCGCCTACGAGCAGTACTTC	CASSRLSGAAYEQYF	TRBV7-2	TRBJ2-7	TRBD2	NA
TGCGCCAGCAGCCAAGAAGGGACGGTGAACACTGAAGCTTTCTTT	CASSQEGTVNTEAFF	TRBV4-1	TRBJ1-1	NA	few
TGTGCCAGCAGAGTTAGCGGGAGGACGCTATCCTACGAGCAGTACTTC	CASRVSGRTLSYEQYF	TRBV2	TRBJ2-7	TRBD2	many